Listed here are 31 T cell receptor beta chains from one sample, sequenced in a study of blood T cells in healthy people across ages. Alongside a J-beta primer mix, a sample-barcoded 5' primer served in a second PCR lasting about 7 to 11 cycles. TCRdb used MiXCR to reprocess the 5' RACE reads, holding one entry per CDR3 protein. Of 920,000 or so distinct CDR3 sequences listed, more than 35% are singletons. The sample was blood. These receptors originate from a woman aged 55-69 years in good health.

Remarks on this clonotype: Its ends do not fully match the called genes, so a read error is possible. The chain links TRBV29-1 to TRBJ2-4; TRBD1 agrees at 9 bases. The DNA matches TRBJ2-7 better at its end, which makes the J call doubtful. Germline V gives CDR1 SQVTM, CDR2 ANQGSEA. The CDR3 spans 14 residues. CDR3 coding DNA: TGCAGCGTGGGACAGGGAGGGGGATCCTGCGAGCAGTACTTC. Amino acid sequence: CSVGQGGGSCEQYF.

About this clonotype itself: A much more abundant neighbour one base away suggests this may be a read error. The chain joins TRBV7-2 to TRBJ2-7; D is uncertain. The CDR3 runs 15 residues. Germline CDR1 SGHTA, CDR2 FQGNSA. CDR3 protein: CACSLAGRKAYEQYF. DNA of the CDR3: TGTGCCTGCAGCTTAGCCGGCAGGAAAGCCTACGAGCAGTACTTC.

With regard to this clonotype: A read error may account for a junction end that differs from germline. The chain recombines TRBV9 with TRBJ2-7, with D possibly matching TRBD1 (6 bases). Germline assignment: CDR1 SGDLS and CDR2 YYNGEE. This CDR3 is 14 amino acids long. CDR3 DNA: TGTGCCAGCAGCGTTGACAGGACCTCCTCCGAGCAGTACTTC. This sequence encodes CASSVDRTSSEQYF. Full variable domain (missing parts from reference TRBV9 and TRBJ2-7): DSGVTQTPKHLITATGQRVTLRCSPRSGDLSVYWYQQSLDQGLQFLIQYYNGEERAKGNILERFSAQQFPDLHSELNLSSLELGDSALYFCASSVDRTSSEQYFGPGTRLTVT.

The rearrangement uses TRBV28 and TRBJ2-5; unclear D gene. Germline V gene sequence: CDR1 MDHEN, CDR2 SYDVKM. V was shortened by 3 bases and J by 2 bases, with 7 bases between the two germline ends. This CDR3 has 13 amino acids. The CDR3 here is CASSFVYQETQYF. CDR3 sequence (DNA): TGTGCCAGCAGTTTTGTCTATCAAGAGACCCAGTACTTC.

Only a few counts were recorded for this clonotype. The chain's CDR3 is CASSFTGSGYGYTF. DNA of the CDR3: TGTGCCAGCAGTTTCACAGGGAGTGGGTATGGCTACACCTTC. The chain is built from TRBV12-3 or TRBV12-4 and TRBJ1-2, with a possible D match to TRBD1 (6 bases). V dropped 3 bases and J dropped 5 bases, with 13 bases sitting between them. The CDR3 sequence is 14 residues long.

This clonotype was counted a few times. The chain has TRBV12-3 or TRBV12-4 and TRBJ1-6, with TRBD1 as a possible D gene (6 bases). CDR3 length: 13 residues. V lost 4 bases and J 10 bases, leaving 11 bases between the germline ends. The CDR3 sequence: CASSYKQGSPLHF. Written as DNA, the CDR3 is TGTGCCAGCAGTTATAAACAGGGCTCACCCCTCCACTTT.

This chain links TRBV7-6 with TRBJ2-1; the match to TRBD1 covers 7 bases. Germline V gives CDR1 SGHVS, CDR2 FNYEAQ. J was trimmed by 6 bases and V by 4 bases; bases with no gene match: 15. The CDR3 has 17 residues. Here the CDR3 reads CASSSHRQGSYLNEQFF. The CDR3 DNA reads TGTGCCAGCAGCTCCCATAGACAGGGAAGCTACCTCAATGAGCAGTTCTTC.

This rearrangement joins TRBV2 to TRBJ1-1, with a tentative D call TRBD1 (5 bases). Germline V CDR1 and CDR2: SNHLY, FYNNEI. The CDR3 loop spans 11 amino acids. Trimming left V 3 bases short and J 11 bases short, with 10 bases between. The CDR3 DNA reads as TGTGCCAGCAGTGATGGGGGGACGGCTTTCTTT. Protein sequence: CASSDGGTAFF.

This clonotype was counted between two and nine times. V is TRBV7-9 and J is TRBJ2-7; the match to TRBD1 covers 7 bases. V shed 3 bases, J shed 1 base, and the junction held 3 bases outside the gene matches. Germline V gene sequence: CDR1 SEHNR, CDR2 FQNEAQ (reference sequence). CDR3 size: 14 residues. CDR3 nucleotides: TGTGCCAGCAGCTTTATACAGGGGTCCTACGAGCAGTACTTC. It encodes CASSFIQGSYEQYF.

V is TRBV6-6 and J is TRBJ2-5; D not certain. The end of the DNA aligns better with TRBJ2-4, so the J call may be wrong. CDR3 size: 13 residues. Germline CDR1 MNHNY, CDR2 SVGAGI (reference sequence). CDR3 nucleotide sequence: TGTGCCAGCAGTTGGGGTGTGATTGACATTCAGTACTTC. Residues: CASSWGVIDIQYF.

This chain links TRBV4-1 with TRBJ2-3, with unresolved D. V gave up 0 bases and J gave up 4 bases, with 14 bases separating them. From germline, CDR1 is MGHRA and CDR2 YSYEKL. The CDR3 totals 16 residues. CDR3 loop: CASSQDWAERADTQYF. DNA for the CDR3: TGCGCCAGCAGCCAAGATTGGGCAGAGAGAGCAGATACGCAGTATTTT.

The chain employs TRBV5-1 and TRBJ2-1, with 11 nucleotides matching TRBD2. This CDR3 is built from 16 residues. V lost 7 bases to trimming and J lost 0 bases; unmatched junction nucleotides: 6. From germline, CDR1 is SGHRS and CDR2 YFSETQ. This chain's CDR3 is CASGLAGSSSYNEQFF. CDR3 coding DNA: TGCGCCAGCGGACTAGCGGGCTCGAGCTCCTACAATGAGCAGTTCTTC.

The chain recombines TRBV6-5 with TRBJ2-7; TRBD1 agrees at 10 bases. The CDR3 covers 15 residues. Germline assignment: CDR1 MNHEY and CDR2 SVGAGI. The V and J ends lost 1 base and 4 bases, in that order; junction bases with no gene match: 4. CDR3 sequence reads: CASSYLGTGVYEQYF. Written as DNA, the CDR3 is TGTGCCAGCAGTTACTTGGGGACAGGGGTTTACGAGCAGTACTTC.

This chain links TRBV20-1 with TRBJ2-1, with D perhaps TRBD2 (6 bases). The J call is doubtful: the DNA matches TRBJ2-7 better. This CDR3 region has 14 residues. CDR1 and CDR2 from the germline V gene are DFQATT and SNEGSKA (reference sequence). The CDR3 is CSARGHGSHNEQYF. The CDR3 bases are TGCAGTGCTAGGGGTCACGGGAGCCACAATGAGCAGTACTTC.

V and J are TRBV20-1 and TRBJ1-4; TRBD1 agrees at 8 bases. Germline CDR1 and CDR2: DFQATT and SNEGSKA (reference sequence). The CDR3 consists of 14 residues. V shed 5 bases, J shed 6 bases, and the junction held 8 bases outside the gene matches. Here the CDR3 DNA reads TGCAGTGCTGCCCGGGACAGGACATATGAAAAACTGTTTTTT. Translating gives CSAARDRTYEKLFF.

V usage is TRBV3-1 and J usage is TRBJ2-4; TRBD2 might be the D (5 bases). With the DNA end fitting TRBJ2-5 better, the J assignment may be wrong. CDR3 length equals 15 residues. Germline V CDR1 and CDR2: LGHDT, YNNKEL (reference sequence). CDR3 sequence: CASSRRRYSQETQYF. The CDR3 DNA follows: TGTGCCAGCAGCCGACGGAGGTACAGCCAAGAGACCCAGTACTTC.

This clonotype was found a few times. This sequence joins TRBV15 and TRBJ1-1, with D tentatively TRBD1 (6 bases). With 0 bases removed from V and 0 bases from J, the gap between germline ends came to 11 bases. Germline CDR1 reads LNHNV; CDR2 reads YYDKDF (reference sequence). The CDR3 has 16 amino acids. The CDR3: CATSRDATGLNTEAFF. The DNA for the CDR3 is TGTGCCACCAGCAGAGATGCGACAGGTTTGAACACTGAAGCTTTCTTT.

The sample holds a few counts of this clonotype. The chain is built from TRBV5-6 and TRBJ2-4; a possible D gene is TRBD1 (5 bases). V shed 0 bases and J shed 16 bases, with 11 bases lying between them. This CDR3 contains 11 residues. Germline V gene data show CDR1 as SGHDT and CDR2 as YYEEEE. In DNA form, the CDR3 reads TGTGCCAGCAGCTTGGGACAGACGGCCTACTTC. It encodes CASSLGQTAYF.

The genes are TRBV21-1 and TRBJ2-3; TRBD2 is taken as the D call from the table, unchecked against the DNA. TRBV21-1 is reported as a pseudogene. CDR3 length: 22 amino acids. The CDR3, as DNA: TGTGCCAGCAGCAGTTCTCAGGGGGAAACCGGGACTAGCGGGAGGGCCTCAGATACGCAGTATTTT. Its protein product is CASSSSQGETGTSGRASDTQYF.

As DNA, the CDR3 is TGCAGTGCTAGGACCGGGACTAACTACAATGAGCAGTTCTTC. Protein: CSARTGTNYNEQFF. The rearrangement joins TRBV20-1 to TRBJ2-1, with 7 bases matching TRBD2. V lost 3 bases and J lost 3; bases outside the gene matches: 5. Per germline, CDR1 DFQATT and CDR2 SNEGSKA (reference sequence). The CDR3 consists of 14 residues.

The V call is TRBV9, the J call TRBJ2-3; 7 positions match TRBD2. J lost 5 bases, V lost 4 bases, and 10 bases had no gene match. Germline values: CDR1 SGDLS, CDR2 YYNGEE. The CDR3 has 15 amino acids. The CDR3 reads CASSKAGASQDTQYF. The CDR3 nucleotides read TGTGCCAGCAGCAAGGCGGGAGCGTCCCAAGATACGCAGTATTTT.

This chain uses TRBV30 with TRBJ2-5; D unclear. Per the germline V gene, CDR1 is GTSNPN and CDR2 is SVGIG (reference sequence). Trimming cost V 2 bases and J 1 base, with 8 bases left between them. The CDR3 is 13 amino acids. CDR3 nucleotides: TGTGCCTGGAGTTACGGCAGCCAAGAGACCCAGTACTTC. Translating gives CAWSYGSQETQYF. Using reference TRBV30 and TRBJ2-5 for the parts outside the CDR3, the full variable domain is SQTIHQWPATLVQPVGSPLSLECTVEGTSNPNLYWYRQAAGRGLQLLFYSVGIGQISSEVPQNLSASRPQDRQFILSSKKLLLSDSGFYLCAWSYGSQETQYFGPGTRLLVL.

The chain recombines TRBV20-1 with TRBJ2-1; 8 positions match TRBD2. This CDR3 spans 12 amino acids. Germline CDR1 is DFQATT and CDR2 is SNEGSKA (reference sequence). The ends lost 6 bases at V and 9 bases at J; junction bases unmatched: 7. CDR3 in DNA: TGCAGTGCAACCGGGACTAGGGCTGAGCAGTTCTTC. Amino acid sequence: CSATGTRAEQFF.

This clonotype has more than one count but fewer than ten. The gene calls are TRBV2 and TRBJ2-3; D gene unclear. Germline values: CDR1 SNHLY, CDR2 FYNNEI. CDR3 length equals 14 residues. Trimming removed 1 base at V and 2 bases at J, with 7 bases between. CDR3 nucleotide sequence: TGTGCCAGCAGTGAAGTGGGATTCACAGATACGCAGTATTTT. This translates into CASSEVGFTDTQYF. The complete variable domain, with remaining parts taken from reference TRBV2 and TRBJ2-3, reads EPEVTQTPSHQVTQMGQEVILRCVPISNHLYFYWYRQILGQKVEFLVSFYNNEISEKSEIFDDQFSVERPDGSNFTLKIRSTKLEDSAMYFCASSEVGFTDTQYFGPGTRLTVL.

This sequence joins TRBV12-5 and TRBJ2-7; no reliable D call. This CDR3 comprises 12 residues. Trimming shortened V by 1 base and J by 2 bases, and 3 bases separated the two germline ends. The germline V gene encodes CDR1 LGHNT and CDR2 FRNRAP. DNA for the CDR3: TGTGCTAGTGGTTTGGCCCCCTACGAGCAGTACTTC. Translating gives CASGLAPYEQYF.

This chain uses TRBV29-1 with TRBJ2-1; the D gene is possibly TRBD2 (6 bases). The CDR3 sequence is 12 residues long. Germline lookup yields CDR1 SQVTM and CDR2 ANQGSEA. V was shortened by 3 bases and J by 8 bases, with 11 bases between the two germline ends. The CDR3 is CSVEGRDYEQFF. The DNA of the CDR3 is TGCAGCGTTGAGGGCAGGGACTATGAGCAGTTCTTC.

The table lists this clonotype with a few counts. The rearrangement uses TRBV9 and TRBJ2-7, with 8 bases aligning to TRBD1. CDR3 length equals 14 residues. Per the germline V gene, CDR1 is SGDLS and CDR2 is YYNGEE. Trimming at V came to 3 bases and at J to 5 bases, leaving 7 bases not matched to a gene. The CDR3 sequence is CASSERTGSNEQYF. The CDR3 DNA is TGTGCCAGCAGCGAGAGGACAGGGAGCAACGAGCAGTACTTC.

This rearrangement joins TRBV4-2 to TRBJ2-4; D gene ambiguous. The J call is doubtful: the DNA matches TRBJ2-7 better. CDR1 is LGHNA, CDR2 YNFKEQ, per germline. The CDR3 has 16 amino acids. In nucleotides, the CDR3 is TGTGCCAGCAGCCGATCGACCGGGTACGGAGACTACGAGCAGTACTTC. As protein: CASSRSTGYGDYEQYF.

The CDR3 bases are TGTGCCAGCAGTTACGGCCCCAATGAGCAGTTCTTC. The encoded protein is CASSYGPNEQFF. The V call is TRBV12-3 or TRBV12-4, the J call TRBJ2-1; D call uncertain. V lost 4 bases and J lost 6, with 7 bases in between. The length of the CDR3 is 12 residues.

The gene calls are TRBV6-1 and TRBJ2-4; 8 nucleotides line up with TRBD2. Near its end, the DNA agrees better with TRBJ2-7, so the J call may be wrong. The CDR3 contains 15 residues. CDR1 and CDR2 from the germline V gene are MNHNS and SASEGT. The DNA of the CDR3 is TGTGCCAGCAGTCAGCAGCCGGGACTAGACTCCGAGCAGTACTTC. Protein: CASSQQPGLDSEQYF.

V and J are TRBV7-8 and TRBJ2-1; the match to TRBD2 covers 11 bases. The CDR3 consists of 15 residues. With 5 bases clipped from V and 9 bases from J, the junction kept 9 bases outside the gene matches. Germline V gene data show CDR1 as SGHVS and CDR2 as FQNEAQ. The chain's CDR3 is CASSPSGTSGIEQFF. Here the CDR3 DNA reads TGTGCCAGCAGCCCATCCGGGACTAGCGGTATTGAGCAGTTCTTC.